The 9 T cell receptor beta chains in this list originate from one sample, sequenced in a study of OX40 agonist ivuxolimab in advanced cancers. The data were produced by immunoSEQ multiplex PCR, yet TCRdb's version contains in-frame clones alone and is incomplete. This sample has around 65,000 clones, with around 93% found just once. Sequencing was performed on CD4+ or CD8+ T cells sorted from blood, taken in a trial of the OX40 agonist ivuxolimab. The receptors stem from an adult with an advanced solid tumor such as melanoma, head and neck, liver or kidney cancer.

The rearrangement links TRBV6-5 to TRBJ2-2; tentatively, D is TRBD1 (5 bases). V was cut by 5 bases and J by 5 bases, with 12 bases left in between. CDR3 size: 14 residues. Germline CDR1 reads MNHEY; CDR2 reads SVGAGI. This CDR3 reads CASSPQGVTGELFF. CDR3 sequence (DNA): TGTGCCAGCAGTCCGCAAGGGGTTACCGGGGAGCTGTTTTTT.

The J gene is TRBJ2-5, the V gene TRBV7-2; TRBD2 aligns across 14 bases. V shed 2 bases, J shed 1 base, and the junction held 6 bases outside the gene matches. The CDR3 runs 18 residues. Germline assignment: CDR1 SGHTA and CDR2 FQGNSA. The CDR3 protein is CASSLPGTSGRLQETQYF. In DNA, the CDR3 is TGTGCCAGCAGCTTACCCGGGACTAGCGGGAGACTCCAAGAGACCCAGTACTTC.

In DNA form, the CDR3 reads TGTGCCAGCAGCTTGACGGACAACTCCTACGAGCAGTACTTC. It yields the protein CASSLTDNSYEQYF. The chain carries TRBV5-4 and TRBJ2-7; D is possibly TRBD1 (5 bases). Germline V lookup: CDR1 SGHNT, CDR2 YYREEE (reference sequence). V lost 1 base and J lost 0, with 8 bases in between. There are 14 residues in the CDR3.

The V gene is TRBV9, the J gene TRBJ2-7, with a possible D match to TRBD2 (6 bases). The CDR3 has 15 residues. Germline V gene data show CDR1 as SGDLS and CDR2 as YYNGEE. V lost 3 bases to trimming and J lost 0 bases, with 13 bases between them. The CDR3 DNA sequence: TGTGCCAGCAGCGCCGGAGGGCTAAGCTCCTACGAGCAGTACTTC. Residues: CASSAGGLSSYEQYF.

This clone has a single count. The chain couples TRBV10-1 to TRBJ1-3; no clear D gene. Deletions cut 2 bases from V and 1 base from J, with 6 bases between. From germline, CDR1 is WNHNN and CDR2 SYGVQD (reference sequence). The CDR3 covers 14 residues. The CDR3: CASSEPGSGNTIYF. In DNA form, the CDR3 reads TGCGCCAGCAGTGAGCCAGGATCTGGAAACACCATATATTTT.

The genes are TRBV27 and TRBJ2-1; 13 bases fit TRBD2. There are 15 residues in the CDR3. Germline V gene sequence: CDR1 MNHEY, CDR2 SMNVEV (reference sequence). The junction had 6 bases not matched to a gene; V was cut back by 6 bases and J by 7 bases. The CDR3 sequence is CASRPGTSGTNEQFF. CDR3 coding DNA: TGTGCCAGCAGACCGGGGACTAGCGGGACAAATGAGCAGTTCTTC.

V usage is TRBV7-2 and J usage is TRBJ2-7; tentative D call: TRBD1 (7 bases). Deletions cut 5 bases from V and 5 bases from J, with 22 bases between. Germline CDR1 SGHTA, CDR2 FQGNSA. The CDR3 covers 16 residues. The chain's CDR3 is CASSHGWGVGGDEQYF. The DNA for the CDR3 is TGTGCCAGCAGCCACGGTTGGGGGGTAGGGGGCGACGAGCAGTACTTC.

The CDR3 here is CASSSRSAEAFF. The CDR3 bases are TGTGCCAGCAGCTCACGGTCCGCTGAAGCTTTCTTT. The gene calls are TRBV7-9 and TRBJ1-1; D is ambiguous. The CDR3 sequence is 12 residues long. Germline CDR1 and CDR2: SEHNR and FQNEAQ (reference sequence). Trimming cost V 4 bases and J 6 bases, with 9 bases left between them.

The V gene is TRBV4-3, the J gene TRBJ2-4, with D perhaps matching TRBD1 or TRBD2 (6 bases each). Germline CDR1 LGHNA, CDR2 YSLEER. The CDR3 covers 18 residues. V shed 3 bases and J shed 0 bases, with 18 bases lying between them. The CDR3 DNA reads as TGCGCCAGCAGCCATGACTACGGGGGCCTTCTAGCCAAAAACATTCAGTACTTC. Translated, it gives CASSHDYGGLLAKNIQYF.